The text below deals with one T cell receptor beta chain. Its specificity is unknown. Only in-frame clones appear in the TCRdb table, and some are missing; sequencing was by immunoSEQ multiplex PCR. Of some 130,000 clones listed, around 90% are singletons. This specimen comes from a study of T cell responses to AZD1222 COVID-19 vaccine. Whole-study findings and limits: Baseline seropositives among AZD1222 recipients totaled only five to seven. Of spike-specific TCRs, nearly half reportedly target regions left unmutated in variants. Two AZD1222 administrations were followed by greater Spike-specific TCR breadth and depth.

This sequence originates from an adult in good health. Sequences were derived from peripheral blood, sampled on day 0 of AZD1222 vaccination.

CDR3 sequence (DNA): TGTGCCAGCAGCCTCCCCGAGCGGGGCGGGACCCAGTACTTC. This sequence encodes CASSLPERGGTQYF. The genes are TRBV3-1 (or the pseudogene TRBV3-2) and TRBJ2-5, with TRBD2 identical over 7 bases. CDR1 and CDR2 from the germline V gene are LGHDT and YNNKEL (reference sequence). Trimming at V came to 4 bases and at J to 7 bases, leaving 9 bases not matched to a gene. The CDR3 is 14 amino acids.